The clone carrying this T cell receptor (beta chain) was detected ten times or more. Germline V CDR1 and CDR2: SGDLS, YYNGEE. Deletions cut 5 bases from V and 1 base from J, with 3 bases between. This CDR3 is built from 11 residues. Amplification of TCR beta CDR3 regions was performed using RNA transcripts as template. TCR CDR3 underwent first-round RT-PCR with the HTBI primer set. TCRdb passed the multiplex PCR reads through MiXCR, listing each CDR3 protein once. The table lists around 350,000 distinct CDR3 sequences, about 18% of them singletons. The entry originates in a study of T cells in Graves' hyperthyroidism and ophthalmopathy.

Source material: blood. The chain has TRBV9 and TRBJ1-2; the D is unclear. This sequence originates from a woman in her thirties with Graves' hyperthyroidism that later progressed to Graves' ophthalmopathy. The CDR3 DNA reads TGTGCCAGCAGGGATAACTATGGCTACACCTTC. Its translation is CASRDNYGYTF.